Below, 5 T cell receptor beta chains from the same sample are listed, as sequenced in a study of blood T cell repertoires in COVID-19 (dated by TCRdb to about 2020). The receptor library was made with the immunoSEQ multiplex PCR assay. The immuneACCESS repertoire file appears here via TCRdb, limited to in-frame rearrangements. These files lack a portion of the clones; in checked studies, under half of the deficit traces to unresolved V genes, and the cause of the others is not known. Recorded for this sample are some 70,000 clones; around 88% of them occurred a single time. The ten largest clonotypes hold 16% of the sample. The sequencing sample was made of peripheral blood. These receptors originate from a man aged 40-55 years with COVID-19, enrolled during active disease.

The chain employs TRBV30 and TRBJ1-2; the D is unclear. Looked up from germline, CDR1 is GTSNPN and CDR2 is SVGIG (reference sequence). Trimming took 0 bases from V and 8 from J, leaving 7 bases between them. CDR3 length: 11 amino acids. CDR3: CAWSVAEGYTF. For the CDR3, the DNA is TGTGCCTGGAGTGTGGCAGAAGGCTACACCTTC.

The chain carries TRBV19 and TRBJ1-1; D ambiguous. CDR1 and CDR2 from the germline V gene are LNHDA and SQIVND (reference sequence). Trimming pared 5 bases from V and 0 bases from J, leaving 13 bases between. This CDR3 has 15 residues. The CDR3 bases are TGTGCCAGTAGTGACGGTTGGGCAGTGAACACTGAAGCTTTCTTT. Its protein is CASSDGWAVNTEAFF.

Here the CDR3 DNA reads TGTGCCAGCAGCCTTAGCGGGGGGAAATACGAGCAGTACTTC. Translation: CASSLSGGKYEQYF. This chain uses TRBV3-1 (or the pseudogene TRBV3-2) with TRBJ2-7; TRBD2 aligns across 10 bases. There are 14 residues in the CDR3. Per germline, CDR1 LGHDT and CDR2 YNNKEL (reference sequence). Trimming removed 4 bases from V and 4 bases from J; junction bases left unmatched: 4.

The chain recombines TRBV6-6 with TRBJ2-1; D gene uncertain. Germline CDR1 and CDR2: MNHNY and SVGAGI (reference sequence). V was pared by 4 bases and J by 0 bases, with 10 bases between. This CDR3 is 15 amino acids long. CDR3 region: CASSLRDSSYNEQFF. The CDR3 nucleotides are TGTGCCAGCAGTTTGCGTGATAGCTCCTACAATGAGCAGTTCTTC.

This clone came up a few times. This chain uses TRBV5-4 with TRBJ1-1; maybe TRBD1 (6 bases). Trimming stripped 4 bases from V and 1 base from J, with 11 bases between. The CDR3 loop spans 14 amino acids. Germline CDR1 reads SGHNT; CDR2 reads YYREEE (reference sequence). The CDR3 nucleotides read TGTGCCAGCAGCGCCAGGGGCGAGAACACTGAAGCTTTCTTT. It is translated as CASSARGENTEAFF. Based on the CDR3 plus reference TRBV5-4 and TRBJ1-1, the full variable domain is ETGVTQSPTHLIKTRGQQVTLRCSSQSGHNTVSWYQQALGQGPQFIFQYYREEENGRGNFPPRFSGLQFPNYSSELNVNALELDDSALYLCASSARGENTEAFFGQGTRLTVV.